This TCR beta chain was captured in a study of T-cell memory formation after mild COVID-19. The overall study: Most TCR clusters belonged to a single donor. Study conclusions and caveats: While clones contracting from day 15 to 85 were balanced between CD4 and CD8, later expanders leaned CD4+.

Details on this clonotype: The antigen remains undetermined.

UMIs and sample barcodes were carried by the TCR alpha and TCR beta cDNA libraries that 5'RACE produced using constant-segment primers. TCRdb reprocessed the 5' RACE reads with MiXCR, giving one entry per CDR3 protein. The sample carries around 370,000 distinct CDR3 sequences, under 25% recorded once. The TCR sequence derives from an adult woman who had mild COVID-19 (a few samples of this study predate the infection). Cell type and time point are not known. Sequenced input: PBMCs or a T cell subset sorted from them (not recorded which).

CDR3 sequence reads: CASSLLGSSTDTQYF. The CDR3 DNA follows: TGTGCCAGCAGCCTCCTCGGATCTAGCACAGATACGCAGTATTTT. The V call is TRBV11-2, the J call TRBJ2-3; D gene unclear. The germline CDR1 and CDR2 sequences are SGHAT and FQNNGV. The CDR3 has 15 residues. The V end lost 5 bases, the J end lost 0 bases, and 12 bases lay between the germline ends.